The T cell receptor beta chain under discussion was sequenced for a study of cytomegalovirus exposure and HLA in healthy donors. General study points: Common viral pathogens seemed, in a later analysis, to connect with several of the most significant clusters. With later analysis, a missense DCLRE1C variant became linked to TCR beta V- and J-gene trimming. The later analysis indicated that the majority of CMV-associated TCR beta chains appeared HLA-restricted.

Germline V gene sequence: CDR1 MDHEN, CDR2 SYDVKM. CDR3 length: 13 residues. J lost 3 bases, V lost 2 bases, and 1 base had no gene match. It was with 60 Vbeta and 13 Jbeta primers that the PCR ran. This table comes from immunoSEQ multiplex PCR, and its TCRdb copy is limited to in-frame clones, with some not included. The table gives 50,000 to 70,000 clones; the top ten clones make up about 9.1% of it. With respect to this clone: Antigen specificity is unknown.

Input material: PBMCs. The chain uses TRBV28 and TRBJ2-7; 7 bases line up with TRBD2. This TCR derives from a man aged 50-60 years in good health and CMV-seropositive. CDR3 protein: CASSLGGGYEQYF. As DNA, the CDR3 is TGTGCCAGCAGTTTAGGGGGGGGCTACGAGCAGTACTTC.